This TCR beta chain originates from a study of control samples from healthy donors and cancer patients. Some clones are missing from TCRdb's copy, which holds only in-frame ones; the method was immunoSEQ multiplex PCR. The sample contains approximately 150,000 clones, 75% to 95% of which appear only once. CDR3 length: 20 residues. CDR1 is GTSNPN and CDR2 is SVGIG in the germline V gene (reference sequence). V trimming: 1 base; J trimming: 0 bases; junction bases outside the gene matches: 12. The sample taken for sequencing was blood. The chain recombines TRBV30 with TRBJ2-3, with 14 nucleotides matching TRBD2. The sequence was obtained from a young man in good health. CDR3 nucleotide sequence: TGTGCCTGGAGTGGAGGACTAGCGGGGGGCACAGGACTGAGCACAGATACGCAGTATTTT. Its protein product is CAWSGGLAGGTGLSTDTQYF.